This record concerns one T cell receptor beta chain sequence. Antigen specificity is unknown. The sample comes from a study of cytomegalovirus exposure and HLA in healthy donors. For the study at large: Of all 400 or so donors who were genotyped, 75% to 85% belonged to the Caucasian-associated ancestry cluster. General study findings and limits: For cytomegalovirus status, the classifier reportedly gave diagnoses with high specificity and sensitivity. Later analysis placed DRB1 highest and HLA-C lowest in TCR association rates, which differed by HLA locus.

V shed 10 bases, J shed 6 bases, and the junction held 6 bases outside the gene matches. The CDR3 spans 11 residues. Per germline, CDR1 SNHLY and CDR2 FYNNEI. The PCR used 60 Vbeta and 13 Jbeta primers. Measured with immunoSEQ multiplex PCR; TCRdb has only the in-frame clones, and not every one. The data contain some 190,000 clones, about 9% of them singletons. Regarding donors, all were healthy bone marrow donors. Sequencing input: PBMCs. The rearrangement links TRBV2 to TRBJ2-7; 7 bases are shared with TRBD1. This clonotype was obtained from a woman aged 25 to 39 in good health and CMV-seropositive. The CDR3 reads CANRGQVEQYF. The CDR3, as DNA: TGTGCCAATAGAGGACAGGTCGAGCAGTACTTC.